This is a list of T cell receptor beta chains from one sample in a study of preoperative IRX-2 immunotherapy in early breast cancer. Using immunoSEQ multiplex PCR, the repertoire was profiled, and TCRdb retains in-frame clones only, with some absent. The sample includes 3,000 to 4,000 clones, 70% to 80% of them seen just once. Sequencing used tumor tissue, obtained after IRX-2 immunotherapy. The receptor set was obtained from a human donor with breast cancer. Each CDR3 is given with its conserved first and last residue. The order of the fields is J gene, V gene, CDR3 protein.

>TRBJ1-6|TRBV6-8
CASIAPGAPLHF
>TRBJ2-2|TRBV6-8
CASSWGTGQGYTGELFF
>TRBJ2-7|TRBV18
CASSPGTTPYEQYF
>TRBJ1-3|TRBV19
CASIKREGNTIYF
>TRBJ2-5|TRBV6-8
CASSYSTLGQETQYF
>TRBJ1-1|TRBV19
CACGDRMNTEAFF
>TRBJ2-2|TRBV6-8
CATGYLRGGNTGELFF
>TRBJ2-2|TRBV6-8
CASSSGQGRSTGELFF
>TRBJ2-6|TRBV11-3
CASRPGSGTGPGANVLTF
>TRBJ1-6|TRBV6-8
CASKASMRNSPLHF